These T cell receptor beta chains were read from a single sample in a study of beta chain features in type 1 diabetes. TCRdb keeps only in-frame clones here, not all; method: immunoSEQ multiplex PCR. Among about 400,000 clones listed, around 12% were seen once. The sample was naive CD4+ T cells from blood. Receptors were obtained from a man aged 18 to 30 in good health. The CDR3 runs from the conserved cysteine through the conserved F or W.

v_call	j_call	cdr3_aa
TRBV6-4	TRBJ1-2	CASSMGPTSNYGYTF
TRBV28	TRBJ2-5	CASSNSGGGQETQYF
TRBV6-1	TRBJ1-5	CASSDGGTGQPQHF
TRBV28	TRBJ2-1	CASSFRTGRYNEQFF
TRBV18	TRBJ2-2	CASLPEGIVGELFF
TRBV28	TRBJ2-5	CASSPTGPLQTQYF
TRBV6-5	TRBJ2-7	CASRRLAGAYEQYF
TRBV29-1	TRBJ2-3	CSVERRGTDTQYF
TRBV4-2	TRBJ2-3	CASSQDFREADTQYF
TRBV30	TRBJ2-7	CAQKPSGGNYEQYF
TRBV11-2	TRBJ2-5	CASSWIRTVGMGEETQYF
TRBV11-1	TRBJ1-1	CASSLSVNTEAFF
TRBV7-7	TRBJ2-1	CASSSTSGTSGSNEQFF
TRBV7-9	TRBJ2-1	CASSLTSGGSYNEQFF
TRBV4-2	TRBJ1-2	CASSQDGRQGALNYGYTF
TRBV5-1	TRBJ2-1	CASSLDLAGYNEQFF
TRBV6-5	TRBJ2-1	CASRRDRAYNEQFF
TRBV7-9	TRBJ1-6	CASSPRGTGRNSPLHF
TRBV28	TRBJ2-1	CASSLGQNFGNEQFF
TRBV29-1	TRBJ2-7	CSVDSTGIGGEQYF
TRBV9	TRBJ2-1	CASSVVGLAGHSYNEQFF
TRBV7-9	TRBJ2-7	CASSPPAGGGYEQYF
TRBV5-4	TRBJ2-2	CASSNNPGAGELFF
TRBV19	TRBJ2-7	CASSVQGSPYEQYF
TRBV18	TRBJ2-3	CASSLQGGGTDTQYF
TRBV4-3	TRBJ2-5	CASSQGGSSGGGRETQYF
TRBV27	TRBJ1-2	CASRTGQGSYGYTF